This TCR beta chain was obtained from a study of neurological immune-mediated disorders. Study-level results: HTLV-1-associated myelopathy had the most TCR clonal expansion, while multiple sclerosis had the least, a level that fell below healthy controls.

Ten or more counts support this clonotype. The antigen remains unidentified. TCRdb re-derived calls from the 5' RACE reads in MiXCR, one entry per CDR3 protein. The sample records around 28,000 distinct CDR3 sequences, roughly 2.7% being singletons. There are 14 residues in the CDR3. The germline V and J ends were trimmed by 4 bases and 4 bases, with 12 bases remaining between them. Germline V CDR1 and CDR2: SGHRS, YFSETQ. Sequencing was done on a sample of PBMCs. The genes are TRBV5-1 and TRBJ1-5; D not resolved. The source is a woman in her forties or fifties with multiple sclerosis. The CDR3 region has the DNA TGCGCCAGCAGCGATTTGGGAGGGAATCAGCCCCAGCATTTT. This translates into CASSDLGGNQPQHF.